The clone carrying this T cell receptor (beta chain) has at least ten counts. Library preparation (for TCRbeta) was performed with unique molecular identifiers. TCRdb recomputed calls from the PCR reads with MiXCR, one row per CDR3 protein. Of hundreds of thousands of distinct CDR3 sequences in the sample, about 9.5% are singletons; the top ten hold approximately 5.9%. The CDR3 consists of 14 residues. The V end was cut by 1 base, the J end by 1 base, with 7 bases between. This sample is drawn from a study of T-cell reconstitution after alpha-beta-depleted transplantation in children. This specimen was PBMCs from the stem cell graft donor, taken from the stem cell graft. This sequence was found in a human donor who donated a stem cell graft to a child with acute lymphoblastic leukemia. V and J are TRBV12-3 or TRBV12-4 and TRBJ1-1; D gene unclear. The CDR3 loop is CASSLVSKNTEAFF. CDR3 sequence (DNA): TGTGCCAGCAGTTTAGTCAGTAAGAACACTGAAGCTTTCTTT.